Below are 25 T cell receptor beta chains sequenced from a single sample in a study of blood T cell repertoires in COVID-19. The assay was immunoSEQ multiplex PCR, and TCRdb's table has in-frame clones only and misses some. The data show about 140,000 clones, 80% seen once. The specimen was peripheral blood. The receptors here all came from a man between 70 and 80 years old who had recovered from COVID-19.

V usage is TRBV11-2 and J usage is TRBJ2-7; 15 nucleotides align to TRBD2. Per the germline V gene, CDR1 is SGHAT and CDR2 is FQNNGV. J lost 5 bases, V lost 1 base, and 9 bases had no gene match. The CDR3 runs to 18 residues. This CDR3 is CASSLVGGTSGRLNEQYF. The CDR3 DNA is TGTGCCAGCAGCTTAGTTGGGGGGACTAGCGGGAGGCTGAACGAGCAGTACTTC.

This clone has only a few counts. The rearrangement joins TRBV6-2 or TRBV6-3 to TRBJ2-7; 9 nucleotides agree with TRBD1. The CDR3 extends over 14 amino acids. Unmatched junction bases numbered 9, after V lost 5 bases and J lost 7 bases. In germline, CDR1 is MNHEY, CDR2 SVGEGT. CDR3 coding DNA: TGTGCCAGCAGTCGGACAGGGGTGGTTTGGGAGCAGTACTTC. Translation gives CASSRTGVVWEQYF.

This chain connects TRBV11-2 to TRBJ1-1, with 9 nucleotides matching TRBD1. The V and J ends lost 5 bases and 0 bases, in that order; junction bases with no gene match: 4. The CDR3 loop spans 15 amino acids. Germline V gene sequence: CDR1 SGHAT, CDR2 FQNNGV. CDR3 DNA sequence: TGTGCCAGCAGCCAACGGACAGGGGTGAACACTGAAGCTTTCTTT. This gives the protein CASSQRTGVNTEAFF.

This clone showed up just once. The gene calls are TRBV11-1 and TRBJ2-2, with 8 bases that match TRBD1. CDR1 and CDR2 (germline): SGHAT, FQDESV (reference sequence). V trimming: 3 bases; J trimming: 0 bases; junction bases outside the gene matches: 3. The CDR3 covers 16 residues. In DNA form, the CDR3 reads TGTGCCAGCAGCTTCTCGACAGGGGCGAACACCGGGGAGCTGTTTTTT. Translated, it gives CASSFSTGANTGELFF.

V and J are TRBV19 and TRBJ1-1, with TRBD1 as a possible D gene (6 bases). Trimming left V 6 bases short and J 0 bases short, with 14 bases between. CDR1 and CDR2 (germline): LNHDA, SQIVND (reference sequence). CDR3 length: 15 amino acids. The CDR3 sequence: CASSLAGTMNTEAFF. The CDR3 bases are TGTGCCAGTAGCCTGGCCGGGACAATGAACACTGAAGCTTTCTTT. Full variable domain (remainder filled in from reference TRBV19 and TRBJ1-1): DGGITQSPKYLFRKEGQNVTLSCEQNLNHDAMYWYRQDPGQGLRLIYYSQIVNDFQKGDIAEGYSVSREKKESFPLTVTSAQKNPTAFYLCASSLAGTMNTEAFFGQGTRLTVV.

CDR3 residues: CASSPRDRVPWAQYF. The CDR3 DNA is TGTGCCAGCAGCCCCCGGGACAGGGTTCCGTGGGCCCAGTACTTC. The rearrangement joins TRBV7-9 to TRBJ2-5, with 9 bases identical to TRBD1. CDR3 length: 15 amino acids. Looked up from germline, CDR1 is SEHNR and CDR2 is FQNEAQ (reference sequence). The V segment lost 5 bases and the J segment 9 bases; nucleotides outside the gene matches: 13.

The CDR3 DNA reads TGTGCCAGCATCCGGACAGGGGGTTTCTATGGCTACACCTTC. Amino acid sequence: CASIRTGGFYGYTF. The chain is built from TRBV2 and TRBJ1-2; 10 nucleotides match TRBD1. The CDR3 runs to 14 residues. V shed 7 bases and J 4 bases; nucleotides not matched to a gene: 6. Germline-derived CDR1 and CDR2 are SNHLY and FYNNEI.

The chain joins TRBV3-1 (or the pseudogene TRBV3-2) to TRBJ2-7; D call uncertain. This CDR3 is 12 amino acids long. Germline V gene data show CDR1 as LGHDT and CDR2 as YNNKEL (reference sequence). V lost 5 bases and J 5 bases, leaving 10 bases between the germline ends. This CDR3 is CASSSPPDEQYF. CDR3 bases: TGTGCCAGCAGCAGCCCCCCTGACGAGCAGTACTTC.

Written as DNA, the CDR3 is TGTGCCAGCAGCTTGGGGCAGGGGCCGAACAATGAGCAGTTCTTC. This translates into CASSLGQGPNNEQFF. V gene TRBV7-6 combines with J gene TRBJ2-1; weak D call: TRBD1 (6 bases). CDR1 and CDR2 (germline): SGHVS, FNYEAQ. The CDR3 spans 15 residues. Trimming left V 3 bases short and J 5 bases short, with 14 bases between.

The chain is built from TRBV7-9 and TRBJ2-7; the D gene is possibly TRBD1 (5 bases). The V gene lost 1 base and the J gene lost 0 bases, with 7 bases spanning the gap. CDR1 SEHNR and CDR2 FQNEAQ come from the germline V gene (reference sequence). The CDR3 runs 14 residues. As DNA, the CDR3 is TGTGCCAGCAGCTTAGGACAGAGCTCCTACGAGCAGTACTTC. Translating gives CASSLGQSSYEQYF.

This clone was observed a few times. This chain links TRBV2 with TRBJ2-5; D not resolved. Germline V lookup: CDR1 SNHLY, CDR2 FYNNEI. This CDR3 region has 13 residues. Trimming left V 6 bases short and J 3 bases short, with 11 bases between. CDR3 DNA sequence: TGTGCCAGCAGAGCGACGGAGAAAGAGACCCAGTACTTC. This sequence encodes CASRATEKETQYF. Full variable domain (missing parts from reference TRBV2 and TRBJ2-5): EPEVTQTPSHQVTQMGQEVILRCVPISNHLYFYWYRQILGQKVEFLVSFYNNEISEKSEIFDDQFSVERPDGSNFTLKIRSTKLEDSAMYFCASRATEKETQYFGPGTRLLVL.

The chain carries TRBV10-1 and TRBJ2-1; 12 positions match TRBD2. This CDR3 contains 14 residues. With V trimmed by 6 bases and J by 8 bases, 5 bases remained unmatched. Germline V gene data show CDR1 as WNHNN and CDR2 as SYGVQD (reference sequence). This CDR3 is CASSRTSGNHEQFF. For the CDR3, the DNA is TGCGCCAGCAGCAGGACTAGCGGGAACCATGAGCAGTTCTTC.

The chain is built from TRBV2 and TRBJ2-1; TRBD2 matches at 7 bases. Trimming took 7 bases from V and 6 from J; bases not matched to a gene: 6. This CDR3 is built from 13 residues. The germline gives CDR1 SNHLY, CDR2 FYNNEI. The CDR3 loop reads CASTLLAINEQFF. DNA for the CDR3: TGTGCCAGCACTTTACTAGCGATCAATGAGCAGTTCTTC.

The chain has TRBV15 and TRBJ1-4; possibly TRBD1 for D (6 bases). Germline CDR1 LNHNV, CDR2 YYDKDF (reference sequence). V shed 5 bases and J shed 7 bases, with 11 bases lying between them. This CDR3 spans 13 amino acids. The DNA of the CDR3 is TGTGCCACCAGCCAGGGGTCCCCTGAAAAACTGTTTTTT. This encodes CATSQGSPEKLFF.

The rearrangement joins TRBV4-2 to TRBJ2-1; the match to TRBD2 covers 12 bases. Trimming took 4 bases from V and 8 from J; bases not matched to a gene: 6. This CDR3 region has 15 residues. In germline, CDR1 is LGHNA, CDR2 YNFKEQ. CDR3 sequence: CASSPTSGRYDEQFF. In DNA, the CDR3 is TGTGCCAGCAGCCCGACTAGCGGGAGATACGATGAGCAGTTCTTC.

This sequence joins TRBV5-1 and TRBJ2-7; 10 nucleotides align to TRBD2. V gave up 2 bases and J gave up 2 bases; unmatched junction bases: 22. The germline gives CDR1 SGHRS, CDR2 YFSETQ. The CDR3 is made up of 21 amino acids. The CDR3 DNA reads TGCGCCAGCAGCTTCTACCCGACTAGCGGGCCTTGGTGTTGCCAAACCTACGAGCAGTACTTC. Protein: CASSFYPTSGPWCCQTYEQYF.

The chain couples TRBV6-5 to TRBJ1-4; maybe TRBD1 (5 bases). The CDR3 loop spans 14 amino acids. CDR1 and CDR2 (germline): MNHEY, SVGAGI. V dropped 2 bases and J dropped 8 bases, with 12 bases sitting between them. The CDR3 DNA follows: TGTGCCAGCAGTTACGGGGGAGGTACAGAAAAACTGTTTTTT. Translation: CASSYGGGTEKLFF.

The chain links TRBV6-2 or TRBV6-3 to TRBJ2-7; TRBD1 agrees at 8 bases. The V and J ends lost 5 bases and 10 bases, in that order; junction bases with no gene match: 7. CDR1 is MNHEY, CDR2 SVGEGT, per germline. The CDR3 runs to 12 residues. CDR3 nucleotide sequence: TGTGCCAGCAGTAAAGGACAGGGTCTACAGTACTTC. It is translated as CASSKGQGLQYF.

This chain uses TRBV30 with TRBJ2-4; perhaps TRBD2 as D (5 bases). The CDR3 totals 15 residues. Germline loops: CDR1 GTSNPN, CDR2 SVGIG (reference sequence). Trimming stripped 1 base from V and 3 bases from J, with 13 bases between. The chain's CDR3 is CAWSETGRDKNIQYF. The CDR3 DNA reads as TGTGCCTGGAGTGAGACTGGACGGGACAAAAACATTCAGTACTTC.

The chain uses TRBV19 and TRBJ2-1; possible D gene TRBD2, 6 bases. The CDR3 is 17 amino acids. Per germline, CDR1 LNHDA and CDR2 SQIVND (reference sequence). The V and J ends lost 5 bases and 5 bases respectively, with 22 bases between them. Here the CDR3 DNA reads TGTGCCAGTAGTCCCCGGGTATCCGGGACGGGGGACAATGAGCAGTTCTTC. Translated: CASSPRVSGTGDNEQFF.

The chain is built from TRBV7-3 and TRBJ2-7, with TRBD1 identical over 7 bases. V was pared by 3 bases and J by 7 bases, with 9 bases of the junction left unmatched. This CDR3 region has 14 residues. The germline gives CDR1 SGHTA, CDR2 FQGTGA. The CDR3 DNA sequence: TGTGCCAGCAGCTTGGGGAAGGGGGCGAGAGAGCAGTACTTC. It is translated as CASSLGKGAREQYF.

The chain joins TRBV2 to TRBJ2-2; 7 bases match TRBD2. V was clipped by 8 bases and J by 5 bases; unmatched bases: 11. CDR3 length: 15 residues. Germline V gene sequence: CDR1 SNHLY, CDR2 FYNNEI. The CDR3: CASDWTGGGTGELFF. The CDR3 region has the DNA TGTGCCAGCGATTGGACGGGAGGCGGTACCGGGGAGCTGTTTTTT. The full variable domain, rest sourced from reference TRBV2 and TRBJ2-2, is EPEVTQTPSHQVTQMGQEVILRCVPISNHLYFYWYRQILGQKVEFLVSFYNNEISEKSEIFDDQFSVERPDGSNFTLKIRSTKLEDSAMYFCASDWTGGGTGELFFGEGSRLTVL.

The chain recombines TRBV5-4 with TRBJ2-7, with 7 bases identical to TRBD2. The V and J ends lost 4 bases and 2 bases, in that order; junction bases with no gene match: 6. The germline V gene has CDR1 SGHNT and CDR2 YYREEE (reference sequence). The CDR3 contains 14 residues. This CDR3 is CASSRGDGAYEQYF. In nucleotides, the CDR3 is TGTGCCAGCAGCCGGGGGGACGGGGCCTACGAGCAGTACTTC.

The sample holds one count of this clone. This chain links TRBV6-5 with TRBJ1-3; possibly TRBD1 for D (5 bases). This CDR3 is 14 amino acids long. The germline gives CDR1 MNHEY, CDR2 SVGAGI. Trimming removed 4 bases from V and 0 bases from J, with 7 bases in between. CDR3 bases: TGTGCCAGCAGTTTGACAGACTCTGGAAACACCATATATTTT. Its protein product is CASSLTDSGNTIYF.

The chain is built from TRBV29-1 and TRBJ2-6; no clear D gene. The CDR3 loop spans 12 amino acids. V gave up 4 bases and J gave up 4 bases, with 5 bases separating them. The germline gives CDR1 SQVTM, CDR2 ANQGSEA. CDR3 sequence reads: CSVASGANVLTF. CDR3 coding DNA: TGCAGCGTTGCGTCGGGGGCCAACGTCCTGACTTTC.